This TCR beta chain was profiled in a study of blood T cell repertoires in COVID-19. On the study more broadly: The United States, Italy and Spain provided the acute and convalescent COVID-19 samples. The analysed material was cDNA or gDNA that came from T cells, B-cell-depleted T cells, or PBMCs.

Original processing notes: Amplification of reference gene primers provided the estimated nucleated cell counts. TCRdb's table, derived via immunoSEQ multiplex PCR, lists solely in-frame clones and lacks some. V, J and clone size are those of that table, while D and trimming were read from the DNA. The sample records 55,000 or so clones, roughly nine tenths being singletons. The sample comprised peripheral blood. The TCR comes from a man aged 40-49 years with acute or convalescent COVID-19.

This CDR3 reads CAISERSGTSERLGQYF. DNA for the CDR3: TGTGCCATCAGTGAGCGCTCCGGGACTAGCGAGAGATTAGGGCAGTACTTC. The V call is TRBV10-3, the J call TRBJ2-7; 10 bases match TRBD2. The CDR3 is 17 amino acids. After removal of 2 bases from V and 9 bases from J, the junction contained 16 bases not matched to a gene. Germline V gene data show CDR1 as ENHRY and CDR2 as SYGVKD.